This TCR beta chain was profiled in a study of cytomegalovirus exposure and HLA in healthy donors. PCR employed 60 Vbeta and 13 Jbeta primers. The data were produced by immunoSEQ multiplex PCR, yet TCRdb's version contains in-frame clones alone and is incomplete. The data hold 140,000 to 150,000 clones, with about 75% observed a single time. All donors participated as healthy donors of bone marrow. Sequencing was performed on PBMCs. This clonotype was sampled from a woman aged 25-40 years in good health and CMV-seronegative.

CDR3 region: CSVEEGGTQHF. As DNA, the CDR3 is TGCAGCGTTGAAGAAGGAGGAACCCAGCATTTT. The genes are TRBV29-1 and TRBJ1-5, with D unresolved. This CDR3 region has 11 residues. The V end was cut by 0 bases, the J end by 11 bases, with 8 bases between. Per the germline V gene, CDR1 is SQVTM and CDR2 is ANQGSEA.